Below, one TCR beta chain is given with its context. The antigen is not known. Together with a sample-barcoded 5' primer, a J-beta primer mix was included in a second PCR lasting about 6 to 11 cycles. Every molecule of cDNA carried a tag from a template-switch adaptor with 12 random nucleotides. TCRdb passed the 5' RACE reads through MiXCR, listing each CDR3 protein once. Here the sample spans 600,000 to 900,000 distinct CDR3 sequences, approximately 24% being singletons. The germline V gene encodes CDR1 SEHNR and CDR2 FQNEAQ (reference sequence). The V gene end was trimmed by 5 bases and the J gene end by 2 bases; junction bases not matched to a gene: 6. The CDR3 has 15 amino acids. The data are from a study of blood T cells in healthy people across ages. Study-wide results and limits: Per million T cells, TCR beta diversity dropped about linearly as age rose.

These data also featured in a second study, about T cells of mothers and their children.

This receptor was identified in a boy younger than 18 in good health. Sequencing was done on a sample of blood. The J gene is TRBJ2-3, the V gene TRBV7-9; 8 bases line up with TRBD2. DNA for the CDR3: TGTGCCAGCAGCCGCACGACTAGCGACACAGATACGCAGTATTTT. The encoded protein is CASSRTTSDTDTQYF.